What follows are 19 T cell receptor beta chains derived from one specimen sequenced in a study of T cells in Graves' hyperthyroidism and ophthalmopathy. Amplification yielded TCR beta CDR3 regions, with RNA transcripts as the source. Initially, a first-round RT-PCR of the TCR CDR3 employed the HTBI primer set. TCRdb itself ran the multiplex PCR reads through MiXCR, one entry per CDR3 protein. The table lists approximately 510,000 distinct CDR3 sequences, less than 25% of them singletons. Sequenced input: blood. These receptor sequences come from a man between 18 and 29 years old with Graves' hyperthyroidism.

The chain has TRBV7-2 and TRBJ2-7; TRBD1 is a possible D gene (6 bases). With 2 bases removed from V and 6 bases from J, the gap between germline ends came to 11 bases. The CDR3 length is 13 residues. Germline V CDR1 and CDR2: SGHTA, FQGNSA. The CDR3 region has the DNA TGTGCCAGCAGCTTACTGGACAGCACCGAGCAGTACTTC. Its protein product is CASSLLDSTEQYF.

CDR3 protein: CASGGPSTDTQYF. CDR3 DNA: TGTGCCAGCGGCGGGCCCAGCACAGATACGCAGTATTTT. The V and J genes are TRBV7-3 and TRBJ2-3; TRBD2 is a possible D gene (5 bases). Looked up from germline, CDR1 is SGHTA and CDR2 is FQGTGA. There are 13 residues in the CDR3. Trimming stripped 8 bases from V and 0 bases from J, with 9 bases between.

This chain uses TRBV6-1 with TRBJ2-7; a weak D match, TRBD1 (6 bases). Germline V gives CDR1 MNHNS, CDR2 SASEGT. Trimming left V 6 bases short and J 6 bases short, with 12 bases between. The CDR3 sequence is 12 residues long. The CDR3 DNA sequence: TGTGCCAGCAGCACAGGGATAAGCGAGCAGTACTTC. Residues: CASSTGISEQYF.

This clonotype was recorded many times. The chain employs TRBV6-5 and TRBJ1-5; D remains ambiguous. This CDR3 is 11 amino acids long. Germline V gives CDR1 MNHEY, CDR2 SVGAGI. V shed 9 bases and J shed 9 bases, with 12 bases lying between them. The CDR3 loop is CASRLTGPQHF. In DNA form, the CDR3 reads TGTGCCAGTCGTCTTACGGGGCCCCAGCATTTT.

This clonotype came up a few times. The rearrangement uses TRBV28 and TRBJ1-6; TRBD1 is a possible D gene (5 bases). Trimming took 6 bases from V and 7 from J, leaving 13 bases between them. The germline V gene encodes CDR1 MDHEN and CDR2 SYDVKM. The CDR3 covers 14 residues. CDR3 residues: CASRLGTANSPLHF. The CDR3 DNA follows: TGTGCCAGCAGACTTGGGACGGCGAATTCACCCCTCCACTTT.

The rearrangement links TRBV6-2 or TRBV6-3 to TRBJ2-7; 9 bases are a match to TRBD2. This CDR3 has 15 amino acids. The germline gives CDR1 MNHEY, CDR2 SVGEGT. J lost 3 bases, V lost 2 bases, and 5 bases had no gene match. For the CDR3, the DNA is TGTGCCAGCAGTTACAGGCTAGCGGGGAGCTACGAGCAGTACGTC. Its translation is CASSYRLAGSYEQYV.

This clonotype has a count of ten or more. V gene TRBV2 combines with J gene TRBJ2-5; possible D gene TRBD2, 5 bases. CDR3 length: 14 amino acids. The V and J ends lost 4 bases and 3 bases respectively, with 12 bases between them. CDR1 SNHLY and CDR2 FYNNEI come from the germline V gene. CDR3 nucleotide sequence: TGTGCCAGCAGTGGGACTGGCGGCAAAGAGACCCAGTACTTC. Protein product: CASSGTGGKETQYF.

V gene TRBV6-2 or TRBV6-3 combines with J gene TRBJ2-7; D unclear. Trimming removed 0 bases from V and 4 bases from J, with 7 bases in between. This CDR3 spans 13 amino acids. Germline loops: CDR1 MNHEY, CDR2 SVGEGT. The CDR3 DNA sequence: TGTGCCAGCAGTTACTCCCCTGCGTACGAGCAGTACTTC. Translating gives CASSYSPAYEQYF.

CDR3 in DNA: TGTGCCAGCGGACTAAACAGGTTTCAGCCCCAGCATTTT. This encodes CASGLNRFQPQHF. This sequence joins TRBV14 and TRBJ1-5; TRBD1 is a possible D gene (5 bases). In germline, CDR1 is SGHDN, CDR2 FVKESK. This CDR3 region has 13 residues. V lost 8 bases to trimming and J lost 6 bases, with 14 bases between them.

This clonotype appeared many times. V is TRBV29-1 and J is TRBJ1-1; the match to TRBD1 covers 8 bases. This CDR3 is built from 13 residues. Unmatched junction bases numbered 6, after V lost 7 bases and J lost 2 bases. CDR1 is SQVTM and CDR2 is ANQGSEA in the germline V gene. The CDR3 is CSDYRGGNTEAFF. CDR3 bases: TGCAGCGATTACAGGGGGGGTAACACTGAAGCTTTCTTT.

This clonotype was found many times. This chain connects TRBV7-8 to TRBJ1-1; D is undetermined. V gave up 8 bases and J gave up 10 bases, with 14 bases separating them. Germline CDR1 SGHVS, CDR2 FQNEAQ. This CDR3 spans 11 amino acids. The CDR3 DNA reads TGTGCCAGCGCTAATCAACCCCCAGCTTTCTTT. Protein sequence: CASANQPPAFF.

The chain uses TRBV6-2 or TRBV6-3 and TRBJ2-6, with TRBD1 matching over 12 bases. This CDR3 contains 17 residues. Trimming at V came to 3 bases and at J to 6 bases, leaving 6 bases not matched to a gene. CDR1 and CDR2 from the germline V gene are MNHEY and SVGEGT. The CDR3 region is CASSYWDRGREANVLTF. CDR3 nucleotides: TGTGCCAGCAGTTATTGGGACAGGGGGCGCGAGGCCAACGTCCTGACTTTC.

This clonotype was found many times. The CDR3 is CASSYPRHSGNTIYF. CDR3 DNA sequence: TGTGCCAGCAGTTACCCCCGCCACTCTGGAAACACCATATATTTT. The chain uses TRBV6-5 and TRBJ1-3; D is unresolved. The CDR3 is 15 residues long. Germline assignment: CDR1 MNHEY and CDR2 SVGAGI. V lost 2 bases and J 0 bases, leaving 8 bases between the germline ends.

This clonotype was counted at least ten times. CDR3 in DNA: TGTGCCACCAGTGACCCACGGGGGGGCCCGGAGCCCCAGCATTTT. This encodes CATSDPRGGPEPQHF. The V and J genes are TRBV24-1 and TRBJ1-5; a weak D match, TRBD1 (6 bases). Trimming removed 4 bases from V and 8 bases from J, with 17 bases in between. The CDR3 contains 15 residues. Germline V lookup: CDR1 KGHDR, CDR2 SFDVKD.

This clonotype was counted only a few times. The chain links TRBV7-9 to TRBJ1-1, with a possible D match to TRBD1 (6 bases). V was trimmed by 4 bases and J by 0 bases, leaving 12 bases between them. Looked up from germline, CDR1 is SEHNR and CDR2 is FQNEAQ (reference sequence). This CDR3 region has 15 residues. The DNA for the CDR3 is TGTGCCAGCAGCTACCGGGACACCTTGAACACTGAAGCTTTCTTT. It encodes CASSYRDTLNTEAFF.

J is TRBJ2-5 and V is TRBV2, with 8 bases fitting TRBD1. Trimming removed 2 bases from V and 5 bases from J; junction bases left unmatched: 4. This CDR3 is 14 amino acids long. Germline CDR1 is SNHLY and CDR2 is FYNNEI. The CDR3, as DNA: TGTGCCAGCAGTGAACAGGGGGCATGGGAGACCCAGTACTTC. This translates into CASSEQGAWETQYF. Full variable domain (outside the CDR3, taken from reference TRBV2 and TRBJ2-5): EPEVTQTPSHQVTQMGQEVILRCVPISNHLYFYWYRQILGQKVEFLVSFYNNEISEKSEIFDDQFSVERPDGSNFTLKIRSTKLEDSAMYFCASSEQGAWETQYFGPGTRLLVL.

This clonotype was seen at least ten times. The genes are TRBV4-1 and TRBJ1-3; no firm D call. Deletions cut 1 base from V and 0 bases from J, with 16 bases between. The V gene's germline CDR1 is MGHRA and CDR2 YSYEKL. The CDR3 has 18 residues. The CDR3 DNA reads as TGCGCCAGCAGCCAAGTGGCCGCGACGACCTACTCTGGAAACACCATATATTTT. It codes for CASSQVAATTYSGNTIYF.

This clonotype has just one count. This chain uses TRBV4-3 with TRBJ1-2; D remains unclear. The germline V and J ends were trimmed by 4 bases and 0 bases, with 12 bases remaining between them. The germline V gene encodes CDR1 LGHNA and CDR2 YSLEER. This CDR3 is built from 15 residues. In DNA form, the CDR3 reads TGCGCCAGCAGCCCTAGCGGCAGTACTAACTATGGCTACACCTTC. This codes for CASSPSGSTNYGYTF.

V usage is TRBV27 and J usage is TRBJ1-5; D remains ambiguous. The CDR3 loop spans 14 amino acids. Germline V gene sequence: CDR1 MNHEY, CDR2 SMNVEV (reference sequence). Deletions cut 6 bases from V and 2 bases from J, with 11 bases between. The CDR3 loop reads CASRPYEGNQPQHF. The CDR3 DNA sequence: TGTGCCAGCAGACCCTACGAGGGCAATCAGCCCCAGCATTTT.